The source of this TCR beta chain is a study of cytotoxic CD8 clonotypes in ibrutinib-treated CLL. Produced via immunoSEQ multiplex PCR; TCRdb's table is partial and in-frame only. The table records some 300,000 clones, about 80% of them present only once. This CDR3 has 15 residues. Looked up from germline, CDR1 is MNHEY and CDR2 is SVGAGI. J lost 4 bases, V lost 6 bases, and 8 bases had no gene match. The chain has TRBV6-5 and TRBJ2-1, with 8 bases aligning to TRBD2. The source material was PBMCs, sampled before ibrutinib treatment. This receptor was obtained from a human donor with chronic lymphocytic leukemia. CDR3 nucleotide sequence: TGTGCCAGCAGCATAAGCGGGAGATTGTACAATGAGCAGTTCTTC. Translation gives CASSISGRLYNEQFF.